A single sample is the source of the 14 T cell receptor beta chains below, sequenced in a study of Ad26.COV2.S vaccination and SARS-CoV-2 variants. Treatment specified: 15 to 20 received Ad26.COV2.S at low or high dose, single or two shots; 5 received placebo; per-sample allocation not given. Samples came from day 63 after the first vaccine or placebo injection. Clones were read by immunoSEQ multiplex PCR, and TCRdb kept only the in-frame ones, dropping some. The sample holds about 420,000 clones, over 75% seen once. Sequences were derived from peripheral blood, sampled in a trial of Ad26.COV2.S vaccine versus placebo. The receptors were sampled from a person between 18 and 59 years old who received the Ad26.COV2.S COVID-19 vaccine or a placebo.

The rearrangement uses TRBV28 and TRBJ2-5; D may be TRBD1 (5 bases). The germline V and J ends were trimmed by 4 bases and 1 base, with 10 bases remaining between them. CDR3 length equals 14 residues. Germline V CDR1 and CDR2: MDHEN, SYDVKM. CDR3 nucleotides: TGTGCCAGCAGTTACGACAGAATCCAAGAGACCCAGTACTTC. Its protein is CASSYDRIQETQYF.

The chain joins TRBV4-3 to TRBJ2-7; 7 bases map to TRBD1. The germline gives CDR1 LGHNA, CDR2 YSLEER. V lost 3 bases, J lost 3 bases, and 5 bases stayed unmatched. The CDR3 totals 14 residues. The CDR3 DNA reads TGCGCCAGCAGCCAGGGGGACAGAAGCTACGAGCAGTACTTC. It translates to CASSQGDRSYEQYF.

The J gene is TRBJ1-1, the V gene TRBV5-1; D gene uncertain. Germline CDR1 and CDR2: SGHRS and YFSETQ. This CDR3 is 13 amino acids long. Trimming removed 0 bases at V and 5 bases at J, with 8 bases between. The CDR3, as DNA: TGCGCCAGCAGCTTGGAATTAGGGACTGAAGCTTTCTTT. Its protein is CASSLELGTEAFF.

The DNA of the CDR3 is TGTGCCTGGATCGAAGGTATAACTGTCCAGTACTTC. This encodes CAWIEGITVQYF. This sequence joins TRBV30 and TRBJ2-5; D ambiguous. CDR1 GTSNPN and CDR2 SVGIG come from the germline V gene (reference sequence). The CDR3 extends over 12 amino acids. Between the trimmed V and J ends, which lost 4 bases and 10 bases, there was a span of 16 bases. Full variable domain (remainder filled in from reference TRBV30 and TRBJ2-5): SQTIHQWPATLVQPVGSPLSLECTVEGTSNPNLYWYRQAAGRGLQLLFYSVGIGQISSEVPQNLSASRPQDRQFILSSKKLLLSDSGFYLCAWIEGITVQYFGPGTRLLVL.

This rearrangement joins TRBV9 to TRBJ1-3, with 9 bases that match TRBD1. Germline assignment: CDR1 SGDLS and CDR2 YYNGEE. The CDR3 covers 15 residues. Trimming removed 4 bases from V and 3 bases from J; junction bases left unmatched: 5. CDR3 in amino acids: CASSSTGGFGNTIYF. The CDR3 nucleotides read TGTGCCAGCAGCAGTACAGGGGGCTTTGGAAACACCATATATTTT.

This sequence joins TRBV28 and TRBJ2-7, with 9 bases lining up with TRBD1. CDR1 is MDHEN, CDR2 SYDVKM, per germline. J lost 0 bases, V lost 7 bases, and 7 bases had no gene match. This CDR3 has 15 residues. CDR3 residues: CASTVDRGSSYEQYF. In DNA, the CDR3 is TGTGCCAGCACCGTCGACAGGGGGAGCTCCTACGAGCAGTACTTC.

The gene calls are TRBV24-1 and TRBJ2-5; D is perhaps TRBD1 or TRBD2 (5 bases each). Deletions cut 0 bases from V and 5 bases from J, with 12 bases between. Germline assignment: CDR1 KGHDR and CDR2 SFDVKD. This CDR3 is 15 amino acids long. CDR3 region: CATSDLEGRGETQYF. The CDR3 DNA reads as TGTGCCACCAGTGATTTGGAGGGGCGAGGGGAGACCCAGTACTTC.

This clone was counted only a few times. The CDR3 loop is CASSAPGLAVLPFSYNEQFF. In nucleotides, the CDR3 is TGTGCCAGCAGTGCCCCGGGACTAGCGGTCCTGCCTTTCTCTTACAATGAGCAGTTCTTC. This chain joins TRBV27 and TRBJ2-1; 11 bases line up with TRBD2. Germline V gives CDR1 MNHEY, CDR2 SMNVEV (reference sequence). CDR3 size: 20 residues. The V segment lost 5 bases and the J segment 4 bases; nucleotides outside the gene matches: 19.

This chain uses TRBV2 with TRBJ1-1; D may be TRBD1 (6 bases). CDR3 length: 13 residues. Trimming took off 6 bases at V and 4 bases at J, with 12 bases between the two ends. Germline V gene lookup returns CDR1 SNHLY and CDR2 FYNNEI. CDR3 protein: CASRAWGATEAFF. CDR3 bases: TGTGCCAGCAGAGCTTGGGGGGCCACTGAAGCTTTCTTT.

The CDR3 nucleotides are TGCACCAGCAGCCAAGGGGTAGCCACTCAGCAGTATTTT. Translated, it gives CTSSQGVATQQYF. The chain joins TRBV1 to TRBJ2-3; TRBD2, the D gene given by the table, was not confirmed from the DNA. TRBV1 is classified as a pseudogene. This CDR3 is built from 13 residues.

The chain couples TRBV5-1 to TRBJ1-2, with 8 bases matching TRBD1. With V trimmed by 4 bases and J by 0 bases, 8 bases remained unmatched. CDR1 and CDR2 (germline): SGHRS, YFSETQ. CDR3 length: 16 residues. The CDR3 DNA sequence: TGCGCCAGCAGCCTGTTGGGACAGGACCCTAACTATGGCTACACCTTC. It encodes CASSLLGQDPNYGYTF.

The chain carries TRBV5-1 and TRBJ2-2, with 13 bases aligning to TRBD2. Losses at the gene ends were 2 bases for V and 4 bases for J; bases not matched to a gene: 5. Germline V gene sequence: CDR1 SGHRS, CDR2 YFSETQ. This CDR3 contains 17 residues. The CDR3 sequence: CASSLGTSGVITGELFF. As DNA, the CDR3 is TGCGCCAGCAGCTTAGGGACTAGCGGGGTTATCACCGGGGAGCTGTTTTTT.

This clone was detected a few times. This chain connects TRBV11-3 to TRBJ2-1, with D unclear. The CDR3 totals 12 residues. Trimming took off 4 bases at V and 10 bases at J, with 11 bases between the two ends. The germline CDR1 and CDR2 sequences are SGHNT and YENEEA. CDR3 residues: CASSSVHSEQFF. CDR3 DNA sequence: TGTGCCAGCAGCTCCGTCCACTCCGAGCAGTTCTTC. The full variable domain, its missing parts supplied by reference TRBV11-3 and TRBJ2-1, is EAGVVQSPRYKIIEKKQPVAFWCNPISGHNTLYWYLQNLGQGPELLIRYENEEAVDDSQLPKDRFSAERLKGVDSTLKIQPAELGDSAVYLCASSSVHSEQFFGPGTRLTVL.

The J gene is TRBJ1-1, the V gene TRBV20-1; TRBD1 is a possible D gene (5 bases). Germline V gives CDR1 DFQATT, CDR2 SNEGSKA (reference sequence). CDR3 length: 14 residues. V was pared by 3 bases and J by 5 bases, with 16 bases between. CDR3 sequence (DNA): TGCAGTGCTAGTCCGGCAGGGCCGGGTACTGAAGCTTTCTTT. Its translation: CSASPAGPGTEAFF.